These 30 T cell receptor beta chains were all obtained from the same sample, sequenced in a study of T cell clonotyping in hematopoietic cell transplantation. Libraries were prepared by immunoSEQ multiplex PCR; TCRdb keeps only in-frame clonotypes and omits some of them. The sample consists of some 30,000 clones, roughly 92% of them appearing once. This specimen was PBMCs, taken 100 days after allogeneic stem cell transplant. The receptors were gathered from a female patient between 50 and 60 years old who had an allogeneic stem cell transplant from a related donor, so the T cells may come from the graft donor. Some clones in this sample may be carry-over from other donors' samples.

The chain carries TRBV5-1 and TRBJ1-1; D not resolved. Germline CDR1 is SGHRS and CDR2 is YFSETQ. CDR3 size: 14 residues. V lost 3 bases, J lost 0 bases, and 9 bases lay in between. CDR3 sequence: CASSSLGMNTEAFF. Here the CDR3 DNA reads TGCGCCAGCAGCTCTTTAGGGATGAACACTGAAGCTTTCTTT.

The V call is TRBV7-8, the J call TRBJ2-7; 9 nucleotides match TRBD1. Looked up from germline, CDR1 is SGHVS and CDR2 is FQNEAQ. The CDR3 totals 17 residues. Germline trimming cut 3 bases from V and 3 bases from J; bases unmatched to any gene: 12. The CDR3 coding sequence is TGTGCCAGCAGCTTTCCCGGGACAGGGAGTGAGGGCTACGAGCAGTACTTC. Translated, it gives CASSFPGTGSEGYEQYF.

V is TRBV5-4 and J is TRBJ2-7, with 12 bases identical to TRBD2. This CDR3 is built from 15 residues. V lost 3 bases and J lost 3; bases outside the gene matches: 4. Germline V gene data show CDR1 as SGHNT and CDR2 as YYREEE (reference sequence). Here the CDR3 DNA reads TGTGCCAGCAGCTCACGGACTAGCGGGGACTACGAGCAGTACTTC. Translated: CASSSRTSGDYEQYF.

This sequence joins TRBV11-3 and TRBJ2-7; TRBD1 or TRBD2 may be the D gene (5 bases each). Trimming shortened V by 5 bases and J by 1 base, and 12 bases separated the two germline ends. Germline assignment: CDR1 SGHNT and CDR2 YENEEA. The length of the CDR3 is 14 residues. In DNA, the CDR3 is TGTGCCAGCAGCCGCGAGGGGTCATCCTACGAGCAGTACTTC. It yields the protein CASSREGSSYEQYF.

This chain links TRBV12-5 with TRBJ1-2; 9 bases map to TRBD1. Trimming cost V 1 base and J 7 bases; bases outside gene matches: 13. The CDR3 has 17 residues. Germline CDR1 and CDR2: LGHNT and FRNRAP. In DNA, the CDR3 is TGTGCTAGTGGTTTGGATTACCAGGGACAGGGTACGAGTGGCTACACCTTC. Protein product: CASGLDYQGQGTSGYTF.

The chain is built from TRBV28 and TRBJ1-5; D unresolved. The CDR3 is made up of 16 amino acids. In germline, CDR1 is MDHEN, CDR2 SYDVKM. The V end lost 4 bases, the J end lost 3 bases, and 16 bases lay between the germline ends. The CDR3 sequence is CASSSSLNRANQPQHF. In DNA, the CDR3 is TGTGCCAGCAGTTCGAGCCTAAATCGGGCCAATCAGCCCCAGCATTTT.

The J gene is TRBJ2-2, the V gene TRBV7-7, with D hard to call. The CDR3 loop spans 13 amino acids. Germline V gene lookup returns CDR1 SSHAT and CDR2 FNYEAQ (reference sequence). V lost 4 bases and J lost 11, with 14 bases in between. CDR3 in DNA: TGTGCCAGCAGCTCGGGCCCACGACGCGAGCTGTTTTTT. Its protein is CASSSGPRRELFF.

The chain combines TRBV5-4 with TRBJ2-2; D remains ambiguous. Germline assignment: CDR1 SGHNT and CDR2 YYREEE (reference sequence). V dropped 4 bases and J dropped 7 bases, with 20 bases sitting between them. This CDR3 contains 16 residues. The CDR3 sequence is CASSLPSLRSGGELFF. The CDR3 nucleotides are TGTGCCAGCAGCCTTCCTTCCTTAAGGTCGGGCGGGGAGCTGTTTTTT.

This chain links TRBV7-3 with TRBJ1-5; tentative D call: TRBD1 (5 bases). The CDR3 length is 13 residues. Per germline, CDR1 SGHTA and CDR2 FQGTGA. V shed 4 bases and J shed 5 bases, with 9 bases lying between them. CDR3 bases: TGTGCCAGCAGCTGGAAAGGGGATCAGCCCCAGCATTTT. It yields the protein CASSWKGDQPQHF. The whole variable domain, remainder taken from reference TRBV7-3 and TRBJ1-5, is GAGVSQTPSNKVTEKGKYVELRCDPISGHTALYWYRQSLGQGPEFLIYFQGTGAADDSGLPNDRFFAVRPEGSVSTLKIQRTERGDSAVYLCASSWKGDQPQHFGDGTRLSIL.

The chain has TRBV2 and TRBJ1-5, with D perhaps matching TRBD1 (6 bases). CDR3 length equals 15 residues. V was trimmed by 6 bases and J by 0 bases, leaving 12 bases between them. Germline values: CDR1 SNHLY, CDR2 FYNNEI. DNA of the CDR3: TGTGCCAGCAGCACAGGGTTTACTAGCAATCAGCCCCAGCATTTT. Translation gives CASSTGFTSNQPQHF.

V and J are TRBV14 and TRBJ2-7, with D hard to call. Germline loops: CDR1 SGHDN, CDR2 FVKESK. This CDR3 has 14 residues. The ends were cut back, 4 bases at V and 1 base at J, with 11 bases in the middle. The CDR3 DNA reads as TGTGCCAGCAGCCTCGGTCCGAGATCCTACGAGCAGTACTTC. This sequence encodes CASSLGPRSYEQYF.

The CDR3 coding sequence is TGTGCCAGTAGCTCACTGCTGGGGGGCCCCCACGAGCAGTACTTC. Protein: CASSSLLGGPHEQYF. The rearrangement links TRBV19 to TRBJ2-7; either TRBD1 or TRBD2 may supply D (6 bases each). From germline, CDR1 is LNHDA and CDR2 SQIVND (reference sequence). Trimming removed 6 bases at V and 5 bases at J, with 20 bases between. The CDR3 is made up of 15 amino acids.

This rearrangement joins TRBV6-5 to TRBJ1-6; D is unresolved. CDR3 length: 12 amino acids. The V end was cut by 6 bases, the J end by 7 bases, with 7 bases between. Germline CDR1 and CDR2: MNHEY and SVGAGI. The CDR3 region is CASSRSNSPLHF. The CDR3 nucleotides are TGTGCCAGCAGCCGGTCGAATTCACCCCTCCACTTT.

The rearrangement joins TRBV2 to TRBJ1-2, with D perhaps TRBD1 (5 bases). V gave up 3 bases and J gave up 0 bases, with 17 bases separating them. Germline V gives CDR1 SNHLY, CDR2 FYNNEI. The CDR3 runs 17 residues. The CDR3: CASSDGRARPPNYGYTF. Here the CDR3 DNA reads TGTGCCAGCAGTGACGGCAGGGCCAGGCCTCCTAACTATGGCTACACCTTC.

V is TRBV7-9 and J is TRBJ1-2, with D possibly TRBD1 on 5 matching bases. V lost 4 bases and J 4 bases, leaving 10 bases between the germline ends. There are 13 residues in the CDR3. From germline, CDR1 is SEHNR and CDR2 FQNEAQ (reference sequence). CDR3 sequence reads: CASSSGLLYGYTF. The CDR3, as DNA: TGTGCCAGCAGCTCAGGGTTACTCTATGGCTACACCTTC. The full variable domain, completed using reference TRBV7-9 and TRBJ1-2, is DTGVSQNPRHKITKRGQNVTFRCDPISEHNRLYWYRQTLGQGPEFLTYFQNEAQLEKSRLLSDRFSAERPKGSFSTLEIQRTEQGDSAMYLCASSSGLLYGYTFGSGTRLTVV.

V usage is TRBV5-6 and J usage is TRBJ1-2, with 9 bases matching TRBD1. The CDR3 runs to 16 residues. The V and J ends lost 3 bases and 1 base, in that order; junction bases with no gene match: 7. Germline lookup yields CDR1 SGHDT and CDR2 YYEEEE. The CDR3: CASSSGTGTLNYGYTF. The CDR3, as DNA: TGTGCCAGCAGCTCCGGGACAGGGACCCTTAACTATGGCTACACCTTC. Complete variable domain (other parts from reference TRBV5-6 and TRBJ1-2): DAGVTQSPTHLIKTRGQQVTLRCSPKSGHDTVSWYQQALGQGPQFIFQYYEEEERQRGNFPDRFSGHQFPNYSSELNVNALLLGDSALYLCASSSGTGTLNYGYTFGSGTRLTVV.

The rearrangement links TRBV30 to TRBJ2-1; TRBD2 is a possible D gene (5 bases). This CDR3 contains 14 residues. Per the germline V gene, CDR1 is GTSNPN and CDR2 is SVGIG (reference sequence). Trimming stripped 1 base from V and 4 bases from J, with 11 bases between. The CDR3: CAWSGLAKYNEQFF. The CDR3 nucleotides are TGTGCCTGGAGTGGCCTAGCTAAGTACAATGAGCAGTTCTTC.

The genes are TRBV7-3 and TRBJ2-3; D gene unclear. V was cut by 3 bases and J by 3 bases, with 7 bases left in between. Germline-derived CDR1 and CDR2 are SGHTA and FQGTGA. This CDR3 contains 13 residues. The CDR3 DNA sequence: TGTGCCAGCAGCTTTGGGATAACAGATACGCAGTATTTT. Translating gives CASSFGITDTQYF.

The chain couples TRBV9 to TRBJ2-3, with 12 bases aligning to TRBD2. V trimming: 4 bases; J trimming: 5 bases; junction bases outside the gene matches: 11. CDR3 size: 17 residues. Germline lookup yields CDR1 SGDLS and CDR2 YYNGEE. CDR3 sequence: CASSPLWTSGAGDTQYF. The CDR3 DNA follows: TGTGCCAGCAGCCCCCTTTGGACTAGCGGGGCGGGAGATACGCAGTATTTT.

In nucleotides, the CDR3 is TGTGCCAGTACCATGGGAACCGTGAACACTGAAGCTTTCTTT. The encoded protein is CASTMGTVNTEAFF. The genes are TRBV19 and TRBJ1-1; D remains ambiguous. The V and J ends lost 7 bases and 0 bases respectively, with 12 bases between them. Germline assignment: CDR1 LNHDA and CDR2 SQIVND (reference sequence). The CDR3 spans 14 residues.

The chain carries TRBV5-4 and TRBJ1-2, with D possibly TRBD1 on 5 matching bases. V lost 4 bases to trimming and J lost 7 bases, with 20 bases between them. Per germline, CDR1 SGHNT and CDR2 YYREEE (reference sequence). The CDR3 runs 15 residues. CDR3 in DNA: TGTGCCAGCAGCGCATCGGCCCAGGGTATTGGTGGCTACACCTTC. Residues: CASSASAQGIGGYTF.

CDR3 residues: CASSNGWSYNEQFF. CDR3 coding DNA: TGTGCCAGTAGTAATGGGTGGTCCTACAATGAGCAGTTCTTC. V usage is TRBV19 and J usage is TRBJ2-1; D is unresolved. The ends were cut back, 4 bases at V and 1 base at J, with 8 bases in the middle. This CDR3 spans 14 amino acids. Germline CDR1 and CDR2: LNHDA and SQIVND (reference sequence).

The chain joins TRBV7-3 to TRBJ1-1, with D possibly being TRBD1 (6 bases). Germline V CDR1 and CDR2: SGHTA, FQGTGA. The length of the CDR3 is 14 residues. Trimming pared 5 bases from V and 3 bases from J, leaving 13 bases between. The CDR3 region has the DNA TGTGCCAGCAGCCCAGGGGTAGGTTACACTGAAGCTTTCTTT. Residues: CASSPGVGYTEAFF. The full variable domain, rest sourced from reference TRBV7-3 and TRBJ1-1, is GAGVSQTPSNKVTEKGKYVELRCDPISGHTALYWYRQSLGQGPEFLIYFQGTGAADDSGLPNDRFFAVRPEGSVSTLKIQRTERGDSAVYLCASSPGVGYTEAFFGQGTRLTVV.

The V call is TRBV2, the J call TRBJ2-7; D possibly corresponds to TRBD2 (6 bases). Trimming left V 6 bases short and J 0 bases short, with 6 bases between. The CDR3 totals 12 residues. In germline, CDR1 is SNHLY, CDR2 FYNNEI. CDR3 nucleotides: TGTGCCAGCAGCGGGAGCTCCTACGAGCAGTACTTC. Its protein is CASSGSSYEQYF.

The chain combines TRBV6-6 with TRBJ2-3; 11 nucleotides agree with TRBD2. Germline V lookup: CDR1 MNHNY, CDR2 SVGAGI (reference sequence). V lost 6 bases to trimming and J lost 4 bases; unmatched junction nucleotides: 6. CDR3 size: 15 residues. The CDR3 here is CASRRSGGASDTQYF. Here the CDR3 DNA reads TGTGCCAGCAGACGTAGCGGGGGGGCCTCAGATACGCAGTATTTT.

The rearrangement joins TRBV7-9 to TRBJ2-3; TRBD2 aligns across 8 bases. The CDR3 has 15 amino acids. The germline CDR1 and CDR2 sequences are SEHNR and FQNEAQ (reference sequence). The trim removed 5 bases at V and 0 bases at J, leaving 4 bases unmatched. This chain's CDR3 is CASSASSGSTDTQYF. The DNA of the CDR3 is TGTGCCAGCAGCGCGTCTAGCGGGAGCACAGATACGCAGTATTTT. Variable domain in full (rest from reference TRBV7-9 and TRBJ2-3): DTGVSQNPRHKITKRGQNVTFRCDPISEHNRLYWYRQTLGQGPEFLTYFQNEAQLEKSRLLSDRFSAERPKGSFSTLEIQRTEQGDSAMYLCASSASSGSTDTQYFGPGTRLTVL.

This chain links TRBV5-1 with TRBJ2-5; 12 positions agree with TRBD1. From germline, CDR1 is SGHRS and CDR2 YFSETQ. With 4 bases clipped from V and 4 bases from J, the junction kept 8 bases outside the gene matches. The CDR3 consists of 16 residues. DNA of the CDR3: TGCGCCAGCAGCCTGGCCGGGACAGGGGGCCGAGAGACCCAGTACTTC. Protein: CASSLAGTGGRETQYF. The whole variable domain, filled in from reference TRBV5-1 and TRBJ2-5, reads KAGVTQTPRYLIKTRGQQVTLSCSPISGHRSVSWYQQTPGQGLQFLFEYFSETQRNKGNFPGRFSGRQFSNSRSEMNVSTLELGDSALYLCASSLAGTGGRETQYFGPGTRLLVL.

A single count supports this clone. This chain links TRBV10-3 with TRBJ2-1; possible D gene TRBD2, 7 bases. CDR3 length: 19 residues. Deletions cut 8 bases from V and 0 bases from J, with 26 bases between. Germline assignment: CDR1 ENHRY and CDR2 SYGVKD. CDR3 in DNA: TGTGCCATCTCCTTTGAGGCGGGGGCACCGGTGAGCTCCTACAATGAGCAGTTCTTC. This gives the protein CAISFEAGAPVSSYNEQFF.

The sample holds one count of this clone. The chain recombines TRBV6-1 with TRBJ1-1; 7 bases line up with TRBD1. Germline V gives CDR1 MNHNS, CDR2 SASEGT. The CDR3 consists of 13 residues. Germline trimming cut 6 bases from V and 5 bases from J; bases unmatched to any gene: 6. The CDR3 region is CASRSTGVTEAFF. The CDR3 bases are TGTGCCAGCAGATCAACAGGGGTAACTGAAGCTTTCTTT.

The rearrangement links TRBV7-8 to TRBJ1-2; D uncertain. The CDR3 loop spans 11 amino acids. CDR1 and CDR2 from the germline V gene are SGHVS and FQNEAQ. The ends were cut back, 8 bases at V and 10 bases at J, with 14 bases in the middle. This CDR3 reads CASRGSSSYTF. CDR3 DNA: TGTGCCAGCCGCGGCTCTAGCTCCTACACCTTC.